The clone carrying this T cell receptor (beta chain) has at least ten counts. The antigen remains undetermined. The CDR3 covers 16 residues. The V gene end was trimmed by 3 bases and the J gene end by 3 bases; junction bases not matched to a gene: 11. From germline, CDR1 is KGHSH and CDR2 LQKENI. These data come from a study of spatial heterogeneity in lung cancer. As for the study in general: PBMC samples from follow-up, where available, were sequenced a median of around two years after resection. General study findings and limits: Ubiquitous expanded tumor TCRs were observed in blood more at resection than follow-up.

Time point specified: blood at routine non-recurrence follow-up after resection. Extraction of whole RNA from tumor, nontumor lung or frozen PBMC preceded unsorted sequencing. TCR cDNA molecules were tagged individually, and each one carried a unique molecular identifier. TCRdb passed the 5' RACE reads through MiXCR, listing each CDR3 protein once. Of around 110,000 distinct CDR3 sequences in the sample, 12% were seen once. The J gene is TRBJ2-7, the V gene TRBV18; 7 positions agree with TRBD1. This receptor was taken from a male donor with early-stage non-small cell lung cancer. Here the sequenced sample was PBMCs, taken at follow-up. CDR3 amino acids: CASSPFLTGVLYEQYF. The DNA for the CDR3 is TGTGCCAGCTCACCTTTCTTAACAGGGGTCCTCTACGAGCAGTACTTC. The variable domain in full, with the rest retrieved from reference TRBV18 and TRBJ2-7, is NAGVMQNPRHLVRRRGQEARLRCSPMKGHSHVYWYRQLPEEGLKFMVYLQKENIIDESGMPKERFSAEFPKEGPSILRIQQVVRGDSAAYFCASSPFLTGVLYEQYFGPGTRLTVT.